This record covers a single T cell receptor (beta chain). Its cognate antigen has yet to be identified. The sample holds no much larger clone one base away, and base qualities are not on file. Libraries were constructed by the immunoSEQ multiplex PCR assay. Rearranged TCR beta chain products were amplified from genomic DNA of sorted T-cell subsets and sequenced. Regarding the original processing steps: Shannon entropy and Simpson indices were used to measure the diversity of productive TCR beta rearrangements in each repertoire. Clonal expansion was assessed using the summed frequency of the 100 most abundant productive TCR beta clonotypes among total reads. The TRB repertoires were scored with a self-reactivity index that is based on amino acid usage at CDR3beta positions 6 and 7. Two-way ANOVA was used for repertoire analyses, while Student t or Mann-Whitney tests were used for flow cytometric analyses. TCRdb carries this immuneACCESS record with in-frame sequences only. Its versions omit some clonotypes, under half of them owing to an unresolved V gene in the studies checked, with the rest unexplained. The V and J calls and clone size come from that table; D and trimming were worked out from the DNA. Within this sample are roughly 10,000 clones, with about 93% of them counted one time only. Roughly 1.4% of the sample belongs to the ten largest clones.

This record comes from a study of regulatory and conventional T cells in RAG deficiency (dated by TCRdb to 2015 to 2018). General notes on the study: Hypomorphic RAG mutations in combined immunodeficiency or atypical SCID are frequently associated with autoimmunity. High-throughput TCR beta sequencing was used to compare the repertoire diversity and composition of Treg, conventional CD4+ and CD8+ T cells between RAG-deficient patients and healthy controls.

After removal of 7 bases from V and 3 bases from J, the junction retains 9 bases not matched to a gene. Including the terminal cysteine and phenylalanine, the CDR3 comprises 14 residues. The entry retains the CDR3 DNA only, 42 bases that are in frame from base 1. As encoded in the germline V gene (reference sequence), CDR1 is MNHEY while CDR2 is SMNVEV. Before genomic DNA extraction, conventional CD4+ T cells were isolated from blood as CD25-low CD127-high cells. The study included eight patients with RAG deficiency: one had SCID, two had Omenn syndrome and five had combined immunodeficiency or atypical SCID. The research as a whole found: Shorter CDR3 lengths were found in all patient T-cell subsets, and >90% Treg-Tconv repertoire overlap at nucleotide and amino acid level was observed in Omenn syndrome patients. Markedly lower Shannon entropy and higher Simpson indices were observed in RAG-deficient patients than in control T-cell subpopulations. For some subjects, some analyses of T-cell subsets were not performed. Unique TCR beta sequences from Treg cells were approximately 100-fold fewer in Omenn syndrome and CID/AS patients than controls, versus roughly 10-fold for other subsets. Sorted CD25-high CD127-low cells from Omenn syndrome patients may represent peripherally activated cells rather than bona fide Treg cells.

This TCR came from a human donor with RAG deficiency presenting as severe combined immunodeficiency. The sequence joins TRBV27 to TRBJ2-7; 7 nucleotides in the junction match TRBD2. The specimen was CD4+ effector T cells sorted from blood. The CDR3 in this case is CASTPWGGDYEQYF. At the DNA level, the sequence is TGTGCCAGCACCCCGTGGGGGGGGGACTACGAGCAGTACTTC.